This T cell receptor (beta chain) derives from a study of response to subunit inactivated influenza vaccine. The germline V gene has CDR1 LGHNT and CDR2 FRNRAP. The CDR3 has 17 residues. V lost 6 bases and J lost 4, with 22 bases in between. This clonotype occurred many times. TCRdb ran MiXCR on the RT-PCR reads and lists one entry per CDR3 protein. Of hundreds of thousands of distinct CDR3 sequences listed, 13% to 15% were seen once; the top ten hold about 7.4%. V gene TRBV12-5 combines with J gene TRBJ2-1; D might be TRBD2 (6 bases). The sequencing used PBMCs from blood, collected 14 to 15 days before vaccination. This receptor was identified in a man aged 50-60 years who received an inactivated influenza vaccine. The CDR3 sequence: CASGRGTLILLYNEQFF. The CDR3, as DNA: TGTGCTAGTGGACGCGGGACCCTTATCCTACTTTACAATGAGCAGTTCTTC.